Listed here is a single T cell receptor beta chain. The repertoire was sequenced with immunoSEQ multiplex PCR; TCRdb's copy has only in-frame clones and lacks some. The sample holds around 2,000,000 clones, 85% to 95% seen once. The data originate from a study of shared clonotypes between healthy human individuals. From germline, CDR1 is SGHNT and CDR2 YYREEE (reference sequence). Between the trimmed V and J ends, which lost 4 bases and 3 bases, there was a span of 13 bases. The CDR3 covers 14 residues. This TCR was recovered from a man younger than 35 in good health. The sequenced sample was naive CD4+ T cells sorted from blood. The sample's subset: CD45RA+ positively selected. V and J are TRBV5-4 and TRBJ2-5; D might be TRBD1 (5 bases). Here the CDR3 DNA reads TGTGCCAGCAGCAGGGGTGGGCAGAAAGAGACCCAGTACTTC. It translates to CASSRGGQKETQYF.